These T cell receptor beta chains were read from a single sample in a study of T cell repertoires in ileal Crohn's disease. Measured with immunoSEQ multiplex PCR; TCRdb has only the in-frame clones, and not every one. The repertoire holds some 14,000 clones, with around four fifths as singletons. The sequencing input was ileal tissue. These receptors all stem from an adult with Crohn's disease. Each CDR3 is given with its conserved first and last residue. A D gene is named only where the DNA matches it firmly. Clone sizes are given selectively: once, few, many, or a class where the clone is expanded.

d_call j_call v_call clone_size cdr3_aa cdr3_nt
- TRBJ2-1 TRBV20-1 - CSARGHNEQFF TGCAGTGCTAGGGGGCACAATGAGCAGTTCTTC
- TRBJ1-6 TRBV30 - CAWRSQLSYNSPLHF TGTGCCTGGAGGTCACAGCTCTCCTATAATTCACCCCTCCACTTT
- TRBJ1-6 TRBV6-5 - CASSFDNGYNSPLHF TGTGCCAGCAGTTTCGACAACGGCTATAATTCACCCCTCCACTTT
- TRBJ1-1 TRBV18 once CASSVSGLEAFF TGTGCCAGCTCAGTCTCCGGTCTTGAAGCTTTCTTT
- TRBJ1-5 TRBV6-1 - CASSEAQITAYNQPQHF TGTGCCAGCAGTGAAGCCCAAATTACAGCCTACAATCAGCCCCAGCATTTT
TRBD1 TRBJ2-6 TRBV28 - CAIDRGLSGANVLTF TGTGCCATCGACAGGGGACTCTCTGGGGCCAACGTCCTGACTTTC
- TRBJ1-2 TRBV5-1 - CASSLGVQTGVRTF TGCGCCAGCAGCTTGGGAGTGCAGACGGGGGTTAGGACCTTC
TRBD2 TRBJ2-4 TRBV6-6 - CASSYDSGRGNIQYF TGTGCCAGCAGTTACGATAGCGGGAGGGGGAACATTCAGTACTTC
- TRBJ1-4 TRBV11-2 - CASSLGLGEKLFF TGTGCCAGCAGCTTAGGCCTAGGAGAAAAACTGTTTTTT
- TRBJ1-5 TRBV27 - CASSPAGFDQPQHF TGTGCCAGCAGCCCCGCGGGTTTCGATCAGCCCCAGCATTTT
- TRBJ1-3 TRBV19 - CASSIVETGNTIYF TGTGCCAGTAGTATAGTGGAGACTGGAAACACCATATATTTT
TRBD1 TRBJ1-5 TRBV10-1 - CAGEMGQGGLGSNQPQHF TGCGCCGGGGAAATGGGACAGGGTGGTTTGGGAAGCAATCAGCCCCAGCATTTT
TRBD1 TRBJ2-6 TRBV19 - CAGRDSTSGANVLTF TGTGCCGGCCGGGACAGTACCTCTGGGGCCAACGTCCTGACTTTC
- TRBJ2-1 TRBV7-2 - CASSLSTGNEQFF TGTGCCAGCAGCTTATCTACAGGCAATGAGCAGTTCTTC
TRBD1 TRBJ1-1 TRBV5-6 - CASSDPGQGVTEAFF TGTGCCAGCAGCGATCCGGGACAGGGAGTCACTGAAGCTTTCTTT
TRBD1 TRBJ1-6 TRBV7-9 once CASSTRTGGGNSPLHF TGTGCCAGCAGCACCAGGACAGGGGGCGGTAATTCACCCCTCCACTTT
- TRBJ1-5 TRBV15 - CAMDYPNQPQHF TGTGCCATGGACTATCCTAATCAGCCCCAGCATTTT
- TRBJ1-2 TRBV28 - CASSPATGRGYGYTF TGTGCCAGCAGTCCAGCAACGGGCCGAGGGTATGGCTACACCTTC
TRBD1 TRBJ1-5 TRBV4-3 - CASSQARTGNQPQHF TGCGCCAGCAGCCAAGCCCGGACAGGGAATCAGCCCCAGCATTTT
- TRBJ2-1 TRBV2 once CASSGGVGGNEQFF TGTGCCAGCAGTGGGGGAGTTGGGGGGAATGAGCAGTTCTTC
- TRBJ2-2 TRBV2 - CASTRGTPNTGELFF TGTGCCAGCACCCGGGGGACTCCGAACACCGGGGAGCTGTTTTTT
TRBD1 TRBJ2-1 TRBV2 - CASTQRDRGSNEQFF TGTGCCAGCACTCAACGGGACAGGGGAAGCAATGAGCAGTTCTTC
TRBD1 TRBJ2-1 TRBV10-1 - CASSADREMPDEQFF TGCGCCAGCAGTGCGGACAGGGAAATGCCGGATGAGCAGTTCTTC
- TRBJ2-2 TRBV5-1 - CASSLVGASNTGELFF TGCGCCAGCAGCTTGGTTGGAGCTTCGAACACCGGGGAGCTGTTTTTT
- TRBJ1-2 TRBV7-2 - CASSLELYGYTF TGTGCCAGCAGCTTAGAACTCTATGGCTACACCTTC
- TRBJ2-3 TRBV6-5 - CATRDRTSTDTQYF TGTGCCACTAGAGACAGGACTAGCACAGATACGCAGTATTTT
- TRBJ2-2 TRBV5-1 - CASSRLASTGELFF TGCGCCAGCAGCCGCCTAGCGAGCACCGGGGAGCTGTTTTTT